This TCR beta chain emerged from a study of blood T cells in healthy people across ages. V was shortened by 0 bases and J by 2 bases, with 9 bases between the two germline ends. Germline CDR1 SQVTM, CDR2 ANQGSEA. The CDR3 covers 14 residues. Next came a second PCR, run for about 6 to 12 cycles, which used a sample-barcoded 5' primer along with a J-beta primer mix. TCRdb reanalysed the 5' RACE reads using MiXCR and keeps one entry per CDR3 protein. The sample holds more than 700,000 distinct CDR3 sequences, 35% to 60% seen once. The sequence derives from a man older than 75 in good health. Sample: blood. The rearrangement uses TRBV29-1 and TRBJ2-3; no reliable D call. CDR3 bases: TGCAGCGTTGAAGATATGTCCCACACAGATACGCAGTATTTT. Its protein product is CSVEDMSHTDTQYF.